Listed here is a single T cell receptor beta chain. Using unique molecular identifiers, the investigators prepared the TCRbeta library. MiXCR was run by TCRdb on the PCR reads, yielding one entry per CDR3 protein. The data contain about 150,000 distinct CDR3 sequences, roughly 9% of them singletons. CDR1 is SGHDN, CDR2 FVKESK, per germline. The CDR3 sequence is 11 residues long. The junction had 7 bases not matched to a gene; V was cut back by 4 bases and J by 14 bases. The data are from a study of T-cell reconstitution after alpha-beta-depleted transplantation in children. This specimen consisted of PBMCs, mostly from graft donor cells, obtained 180 days after TCRalphabeta/CD19-depleted stem cell transplant. This clonotype was sampled from a female patient aged 2-9 years who had a stem cell transplant for congenital amegakaryocytic thrombocytopenia, so the T cells may come from the graft donor. V gene TRBV14 combines with J gene TRBJ2-5; 7 bases match TRBD1. The CDR3 loop is CASSLAGTAYF. In DNA form, the CDR3 reads TGTGCCAGCAGCCTTGCAGGGACAGCCTACTTC.